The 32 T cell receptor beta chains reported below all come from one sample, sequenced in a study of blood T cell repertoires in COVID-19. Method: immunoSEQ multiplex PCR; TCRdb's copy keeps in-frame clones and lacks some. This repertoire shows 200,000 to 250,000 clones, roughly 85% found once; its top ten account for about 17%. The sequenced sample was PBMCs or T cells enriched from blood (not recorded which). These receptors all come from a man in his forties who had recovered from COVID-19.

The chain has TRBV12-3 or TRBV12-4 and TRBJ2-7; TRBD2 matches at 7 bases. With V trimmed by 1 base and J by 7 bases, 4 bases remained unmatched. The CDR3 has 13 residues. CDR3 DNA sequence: TGTGCCAGCAGTTTAGGGGGAGCGGGAGAGCAGTACTTC. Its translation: CASSLGGAGEQYF.

CDR3 DNA: TGCGCCAGCAGCGTGGACAGGGAGAATGAAAAACTGTTTTTT. It translates to CASSVDRENEKLFF. The genes are TRBV5-1 and TRBJ1-4, with 8 bases aligning to TRBD1. CDR3 length equals 14 residues. Trimming at V came to 4 bases and at J to 5 bases, leaving 4 bases not matched to a gene. The V gene's germline CDR1 is SGHRS and CDR2 YFSETQ.

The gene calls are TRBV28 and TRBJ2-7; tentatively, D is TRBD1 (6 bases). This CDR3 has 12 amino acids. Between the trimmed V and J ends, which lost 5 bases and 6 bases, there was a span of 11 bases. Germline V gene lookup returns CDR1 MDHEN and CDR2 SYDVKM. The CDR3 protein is CASSLQGSEQYF. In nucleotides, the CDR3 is TGTGCCAGCAGTCTACAGGGTTCCGAGCAGTACTTC. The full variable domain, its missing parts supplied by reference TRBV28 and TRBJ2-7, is DVKVTQSSRYLVKRTGEKVFLECVQDMDHENMFWYRQDPGLGLRLIYFSYDVKMKEKGDIPEGYSVSREKKERFSLILESASTNQTSMYLCASSLQGSEQYFGPGTRLTVT.

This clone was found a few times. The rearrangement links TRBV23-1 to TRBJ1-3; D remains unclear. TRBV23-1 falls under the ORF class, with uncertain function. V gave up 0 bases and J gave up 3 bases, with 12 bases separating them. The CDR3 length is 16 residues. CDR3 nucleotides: TGCGCCAGCAGTCAATCTAGTACGGGGTTTGGAAACACCATATATTTT. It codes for CASSQSSTGFGNTIYF.

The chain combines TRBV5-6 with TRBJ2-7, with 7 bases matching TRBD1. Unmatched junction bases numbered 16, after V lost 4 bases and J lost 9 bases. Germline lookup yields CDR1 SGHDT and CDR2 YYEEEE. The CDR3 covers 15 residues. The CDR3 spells CASSQNRGPVPAQYF. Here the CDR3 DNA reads TGTGCCAGCAGCCAGAACAGGGGACCAGTCCCCGCGCAGTACTTC.

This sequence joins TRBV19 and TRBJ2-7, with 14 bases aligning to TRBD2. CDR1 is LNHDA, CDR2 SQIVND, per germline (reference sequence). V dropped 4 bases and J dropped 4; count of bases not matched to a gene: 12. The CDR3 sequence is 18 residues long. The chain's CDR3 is CASSKTPGLAGVGYEQYF. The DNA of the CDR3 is TGTGCCAGTAGTAAGACACCGGGACTAGCGGGAGTAGGGTACGAGCAGTACTTC. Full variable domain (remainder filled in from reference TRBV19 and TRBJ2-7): DGGITQSPKYLFRKEGQNVTLSCEQNLNHDAMYWYRQDPGQGLRLIYYSQIVNDFQKGDIAEGYSVSREKKESFPLTVTSAQKNPTAFYLCASSKTPGLAGVGYEQYFGPGTRLTVT.

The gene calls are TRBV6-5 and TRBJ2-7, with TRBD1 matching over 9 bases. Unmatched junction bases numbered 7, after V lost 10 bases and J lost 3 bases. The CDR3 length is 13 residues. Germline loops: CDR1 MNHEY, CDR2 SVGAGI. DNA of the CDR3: TGTGCCACTCAACAGGGGGCAAGCTACGAGCAGTACTTC. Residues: CATQQGASYEQYF.

DNA of the CDR3: TGCGCCAGCAGCGCGGACGGACAGAGTCGTAATGAGCAGTTCTTC. It is translated as CASSADGQSRNEQFF. The chain uses TRBV5-1 and TRBJ2-1; D is perhaps TRBD1 (6 bases). V lost 4 bases to trimming and J lost 7 bases, with 18 bases between them. The germline V gene has CDR1 SGHRS and CDR2 YFSETQ. This CDR3 is built from 15 residues.

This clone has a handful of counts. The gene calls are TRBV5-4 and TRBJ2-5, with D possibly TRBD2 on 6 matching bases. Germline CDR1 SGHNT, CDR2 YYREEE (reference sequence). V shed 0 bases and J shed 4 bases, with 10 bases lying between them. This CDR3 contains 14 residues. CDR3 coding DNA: TGTGCCAGCAGCTTGGGGCTAGCGATAGAGACCCAGTACTTC. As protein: CASSLGLAIETQYF.

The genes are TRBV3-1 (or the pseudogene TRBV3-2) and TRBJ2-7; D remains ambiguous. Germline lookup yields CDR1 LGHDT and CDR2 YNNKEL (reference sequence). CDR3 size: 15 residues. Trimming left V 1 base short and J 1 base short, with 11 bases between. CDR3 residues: CASSQGIDISYEQYF. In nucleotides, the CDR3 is TGTGCCAGCAGCCAAGGGATTGACATTTCCTACGAGCAGTACTTC.

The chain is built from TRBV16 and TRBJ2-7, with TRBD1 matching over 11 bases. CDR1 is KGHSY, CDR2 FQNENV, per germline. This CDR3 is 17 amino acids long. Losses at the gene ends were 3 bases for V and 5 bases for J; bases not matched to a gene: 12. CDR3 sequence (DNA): TGTGCCAGCAGCCATGGACAGGGGGCCTCTATGATGGACGAGCAGTACTTC. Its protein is CASSHGQGASMMDEQYF.

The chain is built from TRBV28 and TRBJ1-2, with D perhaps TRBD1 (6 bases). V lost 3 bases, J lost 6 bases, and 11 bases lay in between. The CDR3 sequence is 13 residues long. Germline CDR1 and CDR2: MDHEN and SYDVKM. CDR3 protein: CASSLGGAHGYTF. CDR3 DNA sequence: TGTGCCAGCAGTTTGGGGGGGGCCCATGGCTACACCTTC.

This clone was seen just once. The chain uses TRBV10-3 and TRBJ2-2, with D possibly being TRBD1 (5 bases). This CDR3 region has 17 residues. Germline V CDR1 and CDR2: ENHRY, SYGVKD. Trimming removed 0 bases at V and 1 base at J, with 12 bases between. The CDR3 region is CAISESTGRVNTGELFF. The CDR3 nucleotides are TGTGCCATCAGTGAGTCGACGGGCAGGGTGAACACCGGGGAGCTGTTTTTT.

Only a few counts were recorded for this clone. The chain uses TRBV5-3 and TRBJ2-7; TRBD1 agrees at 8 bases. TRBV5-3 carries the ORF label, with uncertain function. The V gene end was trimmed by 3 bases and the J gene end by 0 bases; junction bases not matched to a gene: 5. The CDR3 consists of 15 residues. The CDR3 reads CARSYWDRFSYEQYF. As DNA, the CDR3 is TGTGCCAGAAGCTATTGGGACAGGTTCTCCTACGAGCAGTACTTC.

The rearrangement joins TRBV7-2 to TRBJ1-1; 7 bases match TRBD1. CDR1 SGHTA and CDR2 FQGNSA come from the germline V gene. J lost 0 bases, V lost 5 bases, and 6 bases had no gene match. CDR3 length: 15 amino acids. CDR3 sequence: CASSRQGKLNTEAFF. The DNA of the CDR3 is TGTGCCAGCAGCAGACAGGGTAAACTGAACACTGAAGCTTTCTTT. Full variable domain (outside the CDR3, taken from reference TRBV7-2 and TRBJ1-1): GAGVSQSPSNKVTEKGKDVELRCDPISGHTALYWYRQSLGQGLEFLIYFQGNSAPDKSGLPSDRFSAERTGGSVSTLTIQRTQQEDSAVYLCASSRQGKLNTEAFFGQGTRLTVV.

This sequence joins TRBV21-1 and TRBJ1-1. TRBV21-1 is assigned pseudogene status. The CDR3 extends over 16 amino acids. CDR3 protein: CASSPAGRGRNTEAFF. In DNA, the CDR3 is TGTGCCAGCAGCCCAGCTGGGAGGGGCCGGAACACTGAAGCTTTCTTT.

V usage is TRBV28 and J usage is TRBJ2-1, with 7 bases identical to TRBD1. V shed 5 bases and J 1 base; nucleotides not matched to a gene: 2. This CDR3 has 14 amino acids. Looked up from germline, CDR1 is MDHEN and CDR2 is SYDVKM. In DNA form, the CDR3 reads TGTGCCAGCAGTCCAGGGGGTTCCTACAATGAGCAGTTCTTC. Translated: CASSPGGSYNEQFF.

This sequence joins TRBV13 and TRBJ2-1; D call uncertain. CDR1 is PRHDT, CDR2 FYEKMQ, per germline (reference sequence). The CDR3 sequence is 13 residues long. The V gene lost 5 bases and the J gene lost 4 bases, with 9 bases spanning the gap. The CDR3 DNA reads TGTGCCAGCAGCCCCCTTCGTTACAATGAGCAGTTCTTC. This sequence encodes CASSPLRYNEQFF.

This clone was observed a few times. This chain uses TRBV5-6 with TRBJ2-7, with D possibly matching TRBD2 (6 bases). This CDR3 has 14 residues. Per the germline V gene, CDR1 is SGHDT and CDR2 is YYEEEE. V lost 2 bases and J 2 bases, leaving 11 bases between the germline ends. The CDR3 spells CASSLGGLTYEQYF. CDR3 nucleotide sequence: TGTGCCAGCAGCTTAGGAGGGCTGACCTACGAGCAGTACTTC.

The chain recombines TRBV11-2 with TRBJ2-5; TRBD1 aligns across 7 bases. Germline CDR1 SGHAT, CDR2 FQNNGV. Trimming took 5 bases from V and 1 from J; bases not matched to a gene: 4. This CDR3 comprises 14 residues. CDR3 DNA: TGTGCCAGCAGCCGTGACAGGGTCCAAGAGACCCAGTACTTC. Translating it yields CASSRDRVQETQYF.

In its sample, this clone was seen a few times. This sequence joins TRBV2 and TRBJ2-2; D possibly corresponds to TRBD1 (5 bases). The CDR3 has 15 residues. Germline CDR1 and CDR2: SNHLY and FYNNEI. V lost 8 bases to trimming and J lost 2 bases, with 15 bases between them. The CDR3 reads CASLPGGANTGELFF. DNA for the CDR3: TGTGCCAGCCTTCCTGGTGGGGCCAACACCGGGGAGCTGTTTTTT.

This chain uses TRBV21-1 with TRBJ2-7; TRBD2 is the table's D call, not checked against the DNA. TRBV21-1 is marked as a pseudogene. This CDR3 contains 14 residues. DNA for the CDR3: TGTGCCAGCGGGCGGAGGGTAGTGTCCTACGAGCAGTACTTC. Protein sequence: CASGRRVVSYEQYF.

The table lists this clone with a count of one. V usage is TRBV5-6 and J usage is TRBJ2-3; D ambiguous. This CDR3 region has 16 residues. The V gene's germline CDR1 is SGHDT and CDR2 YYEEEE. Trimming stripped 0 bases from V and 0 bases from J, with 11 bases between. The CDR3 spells CASSLVHSFSTDTQYF. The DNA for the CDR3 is TGTGCCAGCAGCTTGGTTCACAGCTTTAGCACAGATACGCAGTATTTT.

CDR3 sequence (DNA): TGCGCCAGCAGCCAAGGGGACAGGGGGTGGGGCACAGATACGCAGTATTTT. This encodes CASSQGDRGWGTDTQYF. The chain joins TRBV4-1 to TRBJ2-3; 11 bases align to TRBD1. Trimming at V came to 1 base and at J to 1 base, leaving 4 bases not matched to a gene. The CDR3 length is 17 residues. Germline V gene lookup returns CDR1 MGHRA and CDR2 YSYEKL.

CDR3 loop: CASSLEAVLTNEKLFF. The CDR3 DNA sequence: TGTGCCAGCAGCTTGGAGGCGGTACTAACTAATGAAAAACTGTTTTTT. The chain couples TRBV5-5 to TRBJ1-4, with unresolved D. Germline V gene lookup returns CDR1 SGHKS and CDR2 YYEKEE (reference sequence). V lost 0 bases and J lost 1, with 10 bases in between. This CDR3 has 16 residues.

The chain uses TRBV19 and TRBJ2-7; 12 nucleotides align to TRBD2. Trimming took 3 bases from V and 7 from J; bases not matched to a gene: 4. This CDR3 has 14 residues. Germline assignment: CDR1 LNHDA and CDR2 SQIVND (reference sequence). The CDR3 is CASSIASGRGEQYF. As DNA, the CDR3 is TGTGCCAGTAGTATCGCTAGCGGGAGGGGGGAGCAGTACTTC.

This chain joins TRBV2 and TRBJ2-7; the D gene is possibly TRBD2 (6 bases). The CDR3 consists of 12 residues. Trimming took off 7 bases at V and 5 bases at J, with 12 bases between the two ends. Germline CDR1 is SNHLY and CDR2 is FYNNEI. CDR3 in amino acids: CASTLALNEQYF. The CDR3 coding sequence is TGTGCCAGCACCCTAGCGTTAAACGAGCAGTACTTC.

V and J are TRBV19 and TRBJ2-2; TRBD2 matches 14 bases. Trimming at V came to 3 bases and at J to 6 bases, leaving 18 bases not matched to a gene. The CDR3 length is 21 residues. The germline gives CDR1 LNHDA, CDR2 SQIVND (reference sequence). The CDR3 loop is CASSMAGRLAGGPGSAGELFF. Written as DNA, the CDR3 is TGTGCCAGTAGTATGGCCGGTCGACTAGCGGGAGGGCCGGGCTCTGCCGGGGAGCTGTTTTTT.

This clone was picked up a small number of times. The CDR3 nucleotides are TGTGCCAGCAGTCGGGGGACTAGCGGTTACAATGAGCAGTTCTTC. It translates to CASSRGTSGYNEQFF. V is TRBV27 and J is TRBJ2-1, with TRBD2 identical over 11 bases. CDR1 MNHEY and CDR2 SMNVEV come from the germline V gene (reference sequence). V was pared by 5 bases and J by 4 bases, with 4 bases of the junction left unmatched. The CDR3 extends over 15 amino acids.

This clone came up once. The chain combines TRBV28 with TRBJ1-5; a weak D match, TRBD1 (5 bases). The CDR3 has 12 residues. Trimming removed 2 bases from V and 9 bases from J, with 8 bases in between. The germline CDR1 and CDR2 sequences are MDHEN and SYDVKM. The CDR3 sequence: CASSLRGRPQHF. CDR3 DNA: TGTGCCAGCAGTTTAAGGGGCAGGCCCCAGCATTTT.

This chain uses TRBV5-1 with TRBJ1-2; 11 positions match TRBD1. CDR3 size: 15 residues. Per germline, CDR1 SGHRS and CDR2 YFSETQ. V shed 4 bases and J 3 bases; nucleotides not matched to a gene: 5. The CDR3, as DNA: TGCGCCAGCAGCCGGGACAGGGGGTCTGACTATGGCTACACCTTC. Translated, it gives CASSRDRGSDYGYTF.

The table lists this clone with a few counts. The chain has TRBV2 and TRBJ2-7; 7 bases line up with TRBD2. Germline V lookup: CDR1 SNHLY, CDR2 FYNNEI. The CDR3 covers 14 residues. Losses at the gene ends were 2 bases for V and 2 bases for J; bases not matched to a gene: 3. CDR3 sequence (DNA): TGTGCCAGCAGTGAAAGGACTAGGCCCTACGAGCAGTACTTC. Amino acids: CASSERTRPYEQYF.